This entry lists 27 T cell receptor beta chains sequenced from one sample in a study of blood T cell repertoires in COVID-19. Sequencing was performed with immunoSEQ multiplex PCR; in TCRdb, only in-frame clones are kept and a portion is missing. The sample comprises about 170,000 clones, about 85% of which are singletons, and 14% rests with the top ten. Sequencing was done on a sample of peripheral blood. Source of these receptors: a woman between 65 and 79 years old with COVID-19, enrolled during active disease.

This clone was picked up one time. The rearrangement joins TRBV28 to TRBJ2-7, with a tentative D call TRBD2 (5 bases). Germline loops: CDR1 MDHEN, CDR2 SYDVKM. V was shortened by 7 bases and J by 3 bases, with 13 bases between the two germline ends. The CDR3 is 13 residues long. CDR3 in DNA: TGTGCCAGCACACCCGGGATTTTCTACGAGCAGTACTTC. The encoded protein is CASTPGIFYEQYF.

This chain uses TRBV19 with TRBJ2-5; D unclear. The germline V gene has CDR1 LNHDA and CDR2 SQIVND (reference sequence). With 4 bases removed from V and 2 bases from J, the gap between germline ends came to 5 bases. This CDR3 is 12 amino acids long. The CDR3 protein is CASSTNQETQYF. The CDR3, as DNA: TGTGCCAGTAGTACTAATCAAGAGACCCAGTACTTC.

The V gene is TRBV2, the J gene TRBJ2-5; D perhaps matches TRBD1 (5 bases). V was shortened by 7 bases and J by 7 bases, with 13 bases between the two germline ends. The CDR3 has 12 amino acids. Germline V lookup: CDR1 SNHLY, CDR2 FYNNEI. CDR3 protein: CASTGPQGTQYF. The DNA of the CDR3 is TGTGCCAGCACCGGGCCCCAGGGGACCCAGTACTTC.

CDR3 coding DNA: TGTGCCACTACTCCGGGACAGGGGTTAAACACCATATATTTT. Protein: CATTPGQGLNTIYF. This rearrangement joins TRBV2 to TRBJ1-3; 10 bases line up with TRBD1. V was clipped by 10 bases and J by 6 bases; unmatched bases: 9. CDR3 length: 14 amino acids. Germline CDR1 and CDR2: SNHLY and FYNNEI.

Only a few counts were recorded for this clone. CDR3 DNA: TGTGCCAGCAGTGACGAGGTTTCACCCCTCCACTTT. This codes for CASSDEVSPLHF. V gene TRBV6-1 combines with J gene TRBJ1-6; unclear D gene. V was pared by 3 bases and J by 9 bases, with 6 bases between. Germline V gene lookup returns CDR1 MNHNS and CDR2 SASEGT. There are 12 residues in the CDR3.

The chain links TRBV11-2 to TRBJ2-3, with D perhaps matching TRBD2 (5 bases). The CDR3 runs 17 residues. Trimming shortened V by 5 bases and J by 6 bases, and 24 bases separated the two germline ends. Germline V gene data show CDR1 as SGHAT and CDR2 as FQNNGV. CDR3: CASSHIKDFSSPDTQYF. CDR3 nucleotides: TGTGCCAGCAGCCACATAAAGGACTTTTCCTCCCCGGATACGCAGTATTTT.

The V gene is TRBV28, the J gene TRBJ2-1; the match to TRBD2 covers 12 bases. CDR1 is MDHEN and CDR2 is SYDVKM in the germline V gene. Trimming at V came to 2 bases and at J to 1 base, leaving 0 bases not matched to a gene. CDR3 length: 16 residues. CDR3 residues: CASSLGLAGSYNEQFF. CDR3 DNA sequence: TGTGCCAGCAGTTTAGGACTAGCGGGATCCTACAATGAGCAGTTCTTC.

Only a few counts were recorded for this clone. This sequence joins TRBV27 and TRBJ2-7; TRBD1 matches 7 bases. J gave up 6 bases and V 5 bases, and 16 bases lay outside the gene matches. The length of the CDR3 is 16 residues. Germline CDR1 is MNHEY and CDR2 is SMNVEV (reference sequence). The CDR3 loop reads CASSRATMTGRGEQYF. CDR3 nucleotides: TGTGCCAGCAGTCGAGCAACGATGACAGGGCGCGGCGAGCAGTACTTC.

This chain links TRBV19 with TRBJ2-5; 9 bases line up with TRBD1. This CDR3 is 14 amino acids long. Trimming took 4 bases from V and 3 from J; bases not matched to a gene: 3. The germline V gene encodes CDR1 LNHDA and CDR2 SQIVND (reference sequence). The CDR3 sequence: CASSTWTGEETQYF. The DNA for the CDR3 is TGTGCCAGTAGTACCTGGACAGGGGAAGAGACCCAGTACTTC.

As concerns this clone: A read error is possible here, since a much larger clone lies one base away. This chain joins TRBV12-3 or TRBV12-4 and TRBJ2-2; the D gene is possibly TRBD2 (5 bases). This CDR3 spans 12 amino acids. Trimming removed 6 bases from V and 4 bases from J, with 6 bases in between. DNA of the CDR3: TGTGCCAGCAGCCGGGGCACCGGGGAGCTGTTTTTT. This encodes CASSRGTGELFF.

The chain joins TRBV1 to TRBJ1-2. TRBV1 is a recognized pseudogene. This CDR3 region has 12 residues. DNA for the CDR3: TGCACCAGCAGGGAGGGCGCGAATGGCTACACCTTC. Its protein product is CTSREGANGYTF.

The gene calls are TRBV28 and TRBJ1-1; D may be TRBD1 (5 bases). The CDR3 runs 16 residues. Germline CDR1 reads MDHEN; CDR2 reads SYDVKM. The V gene lost 4 bases and the J gene lost 2 bases, with 17 bases spanning the gap. The CDR3 DNA follows: TGTGCCAGCAGTTGGGGCAAGTTACAGGCTAACACTGAAGCTTTCTTT. The encoded protein is CASSWGKLQANTEAFF. Complete variable domain (other parts from reference TRBV28 and TRBJ1-1): DVKVTQSSRYLVKRTGEKVFLECVQDMDHENMFWYRQDPGLGLRLIYFSYDVKMKEKGDIPEGYSVSREKKERFSLILESASTNQTSMYLCASSWGKLQANTEAFFGQGTRLTVV.

This chain links TRBV9 with TRBJ1-4, with a possible D match to TRBD1 (5 bases). V was shortened by 0 bases and J by 7 bases, with 10 bases between the two germline ends. Germline V lookup: CDR1 SGDLS, CDR2 YYNGEE. The CDR3 spans 14 residues. In nucleotides, the CDR3 is TGTGCCAGCAGCGTAGGGCAGGGAGGTGAAAAACTGTTTTTT. This gives the protein CASSVGQGGEKLFF.

This clone was observed a handful of times. This chain joins TRBV5-5 and TRBJ1-5; D might be TRBD1 (6 bases). The V gene lost 2 bases and the J gene lost 3 bases, with 12 bases spanning the gap. The CDR3 length is 15 residues. Germline CDR1 reads SGHKS; CDR2 reads YYEKEE (reference sequence). The CDR3 nucleotides read TGTGCCAGCAGCTTCGTTCCAGGGGACAATCAGCCCCAGCATTTT. Translation gives CASSFVPGDNQPQHF.

The chain joins TRBV11-1 to TRBJ1-6; D gene unclear. The germline CDR1 and CDR2 sequences are SGHAT and FQDESV (reference sequence). This CDR3 is 14 amino acids long. V was pared by 3 bases and J by 9 bases, with 12 bases between. The DNA of the CDR3 is TGTGCCAGCAGCTTTTACCGCATGGCTTCACCCCTCCACTTT. Its translation: CASSFYRMASPLHF.

V gene TRBV7-3 combines with J gene TRBJ2-1; 8 bases align to TRBD2. J gave up 4 bases and V 5 bases, and 7 bases lay outside the gene matches. CDR1 is SGHTA, CDR2 FQGTGA, per germline. The CDR3 covers 15 residues. The CDR3 here is CASSPRGAGYNEQFF. Here the CDR3 DNA reads TGTGCCAGCAGCCCGCGGGGGGCGGGGTACAATGAGCAGTTCTTC.

This rearrangement joins TRBV2 to TRBJ2-1; perhaps TRBD1 as D (5 bases). Trimming left V 10 bases short and J 2 bases short, with 18 bases between. CDR1 and CDR2 from the germline V gene are SNHLY and FYNNEI. The CDR3 covers 15 residues. CDR3 loop: CATRGTGWAYNEQFF. DNA for the CDR3: TGTGCCACTCGAGGAACAGGCTGGGCCTACAATGAGCAGTTCTTC.

The chain joins TRBV5-6 to TRBJ2-7; 8 bases map to TRBD1. The ends lost 4 bases at V and 3 bases at J; junction bases unmatched: 6. The CDR3 is made up of 14 amino acids. Germline V lookup: CDR1 SGHDT, CDR2 YYEEEE. CDR3 in DNA: TGTGCCAGCAGCCGCGACAGGGGAGGCTACGAGCAGTACGTC. It is translated as CASSRDRGGYEQYV.

V gene TRBV15 combines with J gene TRBJ2-1; weak D call: TRBD2 (6 bases). This CDR3 is built from 13 residues. CDR1 and CDR2 (germline): LNHNV, YYDKDF (reference sequence). The germline V and J ends were trimmed by 8 bases and 7 bases, with 15 bases remaining between them. CDR3 DNA sequence: TGTGCCACCCGGGGGTACCGCTCGAATGAGCAGTTCTTC. It yields the protein CATRGYRSNEQFF.

The chain uses TRBV4-1 and TRBJ1-2; D is uncertain. Trimming cost V 0 bases and J 2 bases, with 7 bases left between them. The germline gives CDR1 MGHRA, CDR2 YSYEKL. The CDR3 is made up of 14 amino acids. The CDR3 is CASSQEERNYGYTF. The CDR3 DNA is TGCGCCAGCAGCCAAGAAGAGAGAAACTATGGCTACACCTTC.

J is TRBJ2-2 and V is TRBV5-1; 7 bases match TRBD2. Germline CDR1 reads SGHRS; CDR2 reads YFSETQ. Trimming at V came to 3 bases and at J to 2 bases, leaving 4 bases not matched to a gene. This CDR3 region has 15 residues. For the CDR3, the DNA is TGCGCCAGCAGCTCATCTAGCGGAAACACCGGGGAGCTGTTTTTT. As protein: CASSSSSGNTGELFF.

The chain recombines TRBV19 with TRBJ1-4; a possible D gene is TRBD1 (5 bases). CDR1 is LNHDA, CDR2 SQIVND, per germline (reference sequence). The ends were cut back, 3 bases at V and 12 bases at J, with 14 bases in the middle. The CDR3 is 13 residues long. The CDR3 protein is CASSIWAGRELFF. The CDR3 DNA follows: TGTGCCAGTAGTATTTGGGCAGGGAGGGAACTGTTTTTT.

This clone has a count of ten or more. This chain connects TRBV28 to TRBJ1-5, with D hard to call. V lost 7 bases and J lost 3, with 7 bases in between. Germline lookup yields CDR1 MDHEN and CDR2 SYDVKM. The CDR3 is made up of 12 amino acids. The DNA of the CDR3 is TGTGCCAGCAACTCGAACAATCAGCCCCAGCATTTT. Protein sequence: CASNSNNQPQHF.

This clone came up once. The chain has TRBV5-1 and TRBJ2-7; 7 bases fit TRBD1. The V gene's germline CDR1 is SGHRS and CDR2 YFSETQ. The CDR3 is 14 residues long. V lost 4 bases, J lost 0 bases, and 4 bases stayed unmatched. CDR3 sequence: CASSRDRASYEQYF. The CDR3 bases are TGCGCCAGCAGCCGGGACAGAGCCTCCTACGAGCAGTACTTC.

The J gene is TRBJ2-5, the V gene TRBV7-9, with 16 positions matching TRBD2. CDR1 and CDR2 from the germline V gene are SEHNR and FQNEAQ (reference sequence). The length of the CDR3 is 17 residues. V shed 5 bases, J shed 4 bases, and the junction held 7 bases outside the gene matches. The CDR3 reads CASSAGTSGRAPETQYF. The CDR3, as DNA: TGTGCCAGCAGCGCCGGGACTAGCGGGAGGGCCCCAGAGACCCAGTACTTC. Filled out from reference TRBV7-9 and TRBJ2-5, the complete variable domain reads DTGVSQNPRHKITKRGQNVTFRCDPISEHNRLYWYRQTLGQGPEFLTYFQNEAQLEKSRLLSDRFSAERPKGSFSTLEIQRTEQGDSAMYLCASSAGTSGRAPETQYFGPGTRLLVL.

This clone was observed once. The chain uses TRBV30 and TRBJ1-1; weak D call: TRBD1 (5 bases). There are 14 residues in the CDR3. V was trimmed by 4 bases and J by 1 base, leaving 13 bases between them. CDR1 is GTSNPN, CDR2 SVGIG, per germline (reference sequence). The CDR3 DNA follows: TGTGCCTGGACGTGGGGCAGGAAGAACACTGAAGCTTTCTTT. This encodes CAWTWGRKNTEAFF.

This rearrangement joins TRBV6-2 or TRBV6-3 to TRBJ2-1; the D gene is possibly TRBD1 (5 bases). Per the germline V gene, CDR1 is MNHEY and CDR2 is SVGEGT. The CDR3 sequence is 19 residues long. V was pared by 6 bases and J by 2 bases, with 26 bases between. DNA of the CDR3: TGTGCCAGCAGCCTACCTCAGGACATATGGGGATTGACCTACAATGAGCAGTTCTTC. Amino acids: CASSLPQDIWGLTYNEQFF.